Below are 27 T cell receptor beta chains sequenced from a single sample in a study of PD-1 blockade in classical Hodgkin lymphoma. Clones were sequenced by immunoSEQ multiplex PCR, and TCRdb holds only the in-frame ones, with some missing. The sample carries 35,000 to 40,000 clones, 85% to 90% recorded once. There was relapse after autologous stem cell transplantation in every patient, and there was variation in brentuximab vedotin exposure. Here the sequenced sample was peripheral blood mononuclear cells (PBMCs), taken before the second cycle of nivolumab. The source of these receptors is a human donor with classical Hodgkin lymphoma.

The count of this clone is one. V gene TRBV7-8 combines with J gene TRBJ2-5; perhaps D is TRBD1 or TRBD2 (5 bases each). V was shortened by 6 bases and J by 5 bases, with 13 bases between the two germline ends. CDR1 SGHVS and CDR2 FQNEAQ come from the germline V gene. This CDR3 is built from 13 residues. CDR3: CASSHGGRETQYF. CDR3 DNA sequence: TGTGCCAGCAGTCATGGGGGTAGGGAGACCCAGTACTTC. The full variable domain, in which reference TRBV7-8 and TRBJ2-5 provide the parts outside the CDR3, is GAGVSQSPRYKVAKRGQDVALRCDPISGHVSLFWYQQALGQGPEFLTYFQNEAQLDKSGLPSDRFFAERPEGSVSTLKIQRTQQEDSAVYLCASSHGGRETQYFGPGTRLLVL.

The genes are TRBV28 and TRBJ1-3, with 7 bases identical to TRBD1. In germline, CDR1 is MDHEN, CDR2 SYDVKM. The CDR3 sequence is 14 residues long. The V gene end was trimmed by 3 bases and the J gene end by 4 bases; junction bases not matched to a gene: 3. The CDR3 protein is CASSFDRAGNTIYF. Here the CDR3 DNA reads TGTGCCAGCAGTTTCGACAGGGCCGGAAACACCATATATTTT.

Here the CDR3 DNA reads TGTGCCAGTAGTATAAGAGGAGGCGGGAGGTTCACCGGGGAGCTGTTTTTT. As protein: CASSIRGGGRFTGELFF. The chain joins TRBV19 to TRBJ2-2, with TRBD2 matching over 8 bases. The junction had 9 bases not matched to a gene; V was cut back by 2 bases and J by 4 bases. The germline V gene has CDR1 LNHDA and CDR2 SQIVND (reference sequence). The CDR3 covers 17 residues. The variable domain in full, completed from reference TRBV19 and TRBJ2-2, reads DGGITQSPKYLFRKEGQNVTLSCEQNLNHDAMYWYRQDPGQGLRLIYYSQIVNDFQKGDIAEGYSVSREKKESFPLTVTSAQKNPTAFYLCASSIRGGGRFTGELFFGEGSRLTVL.

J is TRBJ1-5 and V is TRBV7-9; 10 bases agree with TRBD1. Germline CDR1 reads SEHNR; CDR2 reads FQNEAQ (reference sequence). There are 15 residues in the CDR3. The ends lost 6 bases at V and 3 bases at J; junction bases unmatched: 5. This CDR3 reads CASSVGTGDNQPQHF. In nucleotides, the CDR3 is TGTGCCAGCAGTGTGGGGACAGGGGACAATCAGCCCCAGCATTTT.

CDR3 sequence reads: CASSQVGLSKQYF. In nucleotides, the CDR3 is TGCGCCAGCAGCCAAGTCGGACTGAGCAAGCAGTACTTC. The V gene is TRBV4-1, the J gene TRBJ2-7; TRBD2 is a possible D gene (5 bases). Trimming left V 1 base short and J 8 bases short, with 12 bases between. The CDR3 consists of 13 residues. Germline CDR1 and CDR2: MGHRA and YSYEKL.

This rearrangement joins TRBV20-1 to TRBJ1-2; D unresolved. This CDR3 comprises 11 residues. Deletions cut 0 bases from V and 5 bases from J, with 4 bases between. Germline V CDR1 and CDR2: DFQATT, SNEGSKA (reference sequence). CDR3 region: CSARDGYGYTF. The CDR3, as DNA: TGCAGTGCTAGAGACGGGTATGGCTACACCTTC.

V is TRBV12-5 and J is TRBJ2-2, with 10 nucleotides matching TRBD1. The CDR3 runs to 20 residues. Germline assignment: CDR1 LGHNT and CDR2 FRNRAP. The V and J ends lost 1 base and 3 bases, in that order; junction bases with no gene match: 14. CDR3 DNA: TGTGCTAGTGGTTTGGATCTCACCGGGACAGGGGCTTTATACACCGGGGAGCTGTTTTTT. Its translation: CASGLDLTGTGALYTGELFF.

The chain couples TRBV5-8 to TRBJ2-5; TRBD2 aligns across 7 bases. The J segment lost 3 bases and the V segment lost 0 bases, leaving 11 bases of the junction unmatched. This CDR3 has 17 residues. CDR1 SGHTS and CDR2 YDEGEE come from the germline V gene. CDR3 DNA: TGTGCCAGCAGCTTGGGTTTGGTCGGGGACTACAAAGAGACCCAGTACTTC. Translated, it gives CASSLGLVGDYKETQYF. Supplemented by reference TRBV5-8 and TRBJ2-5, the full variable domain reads EAGVTQSPTHLIKTRGQQATLRCSPISGHTSVYWYQQALGLGLQFLLWYDEGEERNRGNFPPRFSGRQFPNYSSELNVNALELEDSALYLCASSLGLVGDYKETQYFGPGTRLLVL.

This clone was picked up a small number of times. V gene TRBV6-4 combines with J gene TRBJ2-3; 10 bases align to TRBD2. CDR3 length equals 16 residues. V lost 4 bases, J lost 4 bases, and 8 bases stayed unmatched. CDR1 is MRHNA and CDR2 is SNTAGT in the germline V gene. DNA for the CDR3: TGTGCCAGCAGTGTTCTAGCGGGAGAGGCAGCAGATACGCAGTATTTT. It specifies CASSVLAGEAADTQYF.

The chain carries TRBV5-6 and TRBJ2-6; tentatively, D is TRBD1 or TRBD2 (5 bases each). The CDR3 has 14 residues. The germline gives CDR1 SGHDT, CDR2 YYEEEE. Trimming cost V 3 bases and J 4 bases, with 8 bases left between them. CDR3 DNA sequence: TGTGCCAGCAGCTCGGGACCGGGGGCCAACGTCCTGACTTTC. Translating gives CASSSGPGANVLTF.

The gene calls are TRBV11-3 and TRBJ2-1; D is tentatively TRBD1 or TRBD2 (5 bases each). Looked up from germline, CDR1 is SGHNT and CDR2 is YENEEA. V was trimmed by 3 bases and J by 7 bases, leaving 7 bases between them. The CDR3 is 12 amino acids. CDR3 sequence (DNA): TGTGCCAGCAGCTTCTGGGGGAATGAGCAGTTCTTC. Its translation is CASSFWGNEQFF.

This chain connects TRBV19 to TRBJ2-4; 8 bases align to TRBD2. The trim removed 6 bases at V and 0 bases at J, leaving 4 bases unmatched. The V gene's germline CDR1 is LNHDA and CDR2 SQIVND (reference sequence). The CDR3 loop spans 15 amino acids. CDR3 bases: TGTGCCAGTAGGCTAGCGGGCCGAGCCAAAAACATTCAGTACTTC. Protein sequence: CASRLAGRAKNIQYF.

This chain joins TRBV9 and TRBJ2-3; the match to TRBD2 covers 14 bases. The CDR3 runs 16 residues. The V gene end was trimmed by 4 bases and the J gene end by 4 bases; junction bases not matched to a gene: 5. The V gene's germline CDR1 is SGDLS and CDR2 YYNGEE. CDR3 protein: CASSPRLAGGADTQYF. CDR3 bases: TGTGCCAGCAGCCCCCGACTAGCGGGAGGGGCAGATACGCAGTATTTT.

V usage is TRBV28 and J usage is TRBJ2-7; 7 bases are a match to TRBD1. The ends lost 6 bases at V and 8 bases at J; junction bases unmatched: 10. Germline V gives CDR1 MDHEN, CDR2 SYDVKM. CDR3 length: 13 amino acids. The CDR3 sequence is CASRTGQDPKQYF. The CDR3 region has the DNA TGTGCCAGCAGGACAGGACAGGATCCCAAGCAGTACTTC.

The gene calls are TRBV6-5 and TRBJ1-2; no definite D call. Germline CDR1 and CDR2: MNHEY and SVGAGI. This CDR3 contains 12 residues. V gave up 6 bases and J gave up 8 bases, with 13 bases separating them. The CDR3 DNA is TGTGCCAGCAGAAAGAACTTGGGAGGCTACACCTTC. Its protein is CASRKNLGGYTF.

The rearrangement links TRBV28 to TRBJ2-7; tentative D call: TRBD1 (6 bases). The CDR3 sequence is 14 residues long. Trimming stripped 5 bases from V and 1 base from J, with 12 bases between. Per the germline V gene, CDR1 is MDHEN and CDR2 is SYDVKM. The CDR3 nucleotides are TGTGCCAGCAGTAGGGGGAGAGGGTCCTACGAGCAGTACTTC. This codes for CASSRGRGSYEQYF.

CDR3 protein: CATSRDLGDEQYF. Written as DNA, the CDR3 is TGTGCCACCAGCAGAGATCTAGGGGACGAGCAGTACTTC. The chain links TRBV15 to TRBJ2-7; D is possibly TRBD1 (5 bases). In germline, CDR1 is LNHNV, CDR2 YYDKDF (reference sequence). V lost 0 bases and J lost 5, with 8 bases in between. There are 13 residues in the CDR3.

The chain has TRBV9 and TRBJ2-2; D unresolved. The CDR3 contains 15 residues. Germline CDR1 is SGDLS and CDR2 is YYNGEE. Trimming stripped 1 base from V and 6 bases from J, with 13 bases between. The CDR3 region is CASSVKDPRAGELFF. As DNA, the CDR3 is TGTGCCAGCAGCGTAAAAGACCCGCGAGCCGGGGAGCTGTTTTTT. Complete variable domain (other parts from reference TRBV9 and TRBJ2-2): DSGVTQTPKHLITATGQRVTLRCSPRSGDLSVYWYQQSLDQGLQFLIQYYNGEERAKGNILERFSAQQFPDLHSELNLSSLELGDSALYFCASSVKDPRAGELFFGEGSRLTVL.

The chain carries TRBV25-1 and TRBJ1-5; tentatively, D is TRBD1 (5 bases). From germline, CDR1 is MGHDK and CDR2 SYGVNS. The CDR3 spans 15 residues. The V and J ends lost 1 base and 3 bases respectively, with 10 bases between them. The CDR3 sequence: CASSESAGINQPQHF. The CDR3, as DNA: TGTGCCAGCAGTGAATCGGCAGGGATCAATCAGCCCCAGCATTTT.

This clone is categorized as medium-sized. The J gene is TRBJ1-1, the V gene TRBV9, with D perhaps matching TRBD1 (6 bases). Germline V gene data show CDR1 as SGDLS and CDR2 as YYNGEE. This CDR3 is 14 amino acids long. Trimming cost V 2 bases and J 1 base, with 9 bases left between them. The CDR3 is CASSVGTWNTEAFF. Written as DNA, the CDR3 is TGTGCCAGCAGCGTCGGGACATGGAACACTGAAGCTTTCTTT.

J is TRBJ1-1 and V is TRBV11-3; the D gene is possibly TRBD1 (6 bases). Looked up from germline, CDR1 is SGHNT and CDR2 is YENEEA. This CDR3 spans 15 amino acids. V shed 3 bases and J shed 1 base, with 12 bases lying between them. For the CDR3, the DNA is TGTGCCAGCAGCTTGCAGGGACAAACGAACACTGAAGCTTTCTTT. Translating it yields CASSLQGQTNTEAFF.

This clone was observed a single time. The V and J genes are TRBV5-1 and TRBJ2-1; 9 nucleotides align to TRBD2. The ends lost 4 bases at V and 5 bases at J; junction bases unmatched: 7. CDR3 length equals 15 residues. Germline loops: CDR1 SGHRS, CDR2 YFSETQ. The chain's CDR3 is CASSISGRGDNEQFF. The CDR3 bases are TGCGCCAGCAGCATTAGCGGGAGAGGGGACAATGAGCAGTTCTTC.

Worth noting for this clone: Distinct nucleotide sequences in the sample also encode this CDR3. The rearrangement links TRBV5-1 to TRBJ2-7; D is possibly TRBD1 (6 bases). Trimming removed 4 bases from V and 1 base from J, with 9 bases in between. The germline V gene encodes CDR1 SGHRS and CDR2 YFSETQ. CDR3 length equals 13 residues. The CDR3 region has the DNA TGCGCCAGCAGCCCAGGGGATTCCTACGAGCAGTACTTC. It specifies CASSPGDSYEQYF.

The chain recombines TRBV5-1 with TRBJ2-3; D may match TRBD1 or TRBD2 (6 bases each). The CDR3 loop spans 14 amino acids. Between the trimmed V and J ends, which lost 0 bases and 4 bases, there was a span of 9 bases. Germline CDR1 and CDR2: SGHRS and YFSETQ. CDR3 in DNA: TGCGCCAGCAGCTTGGTAGGGGGGTCAGATACGCAGTATTTT. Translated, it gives CASSLVGGSDTQYF.

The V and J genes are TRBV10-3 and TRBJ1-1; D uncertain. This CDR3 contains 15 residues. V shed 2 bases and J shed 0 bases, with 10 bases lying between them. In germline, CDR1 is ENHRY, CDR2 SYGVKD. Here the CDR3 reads CAISEGQRVNTEAFF. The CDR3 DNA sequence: TGTGCCATCAGTGAGGGGCAGCGAGTGAACACTGAAGCTTTCTTT.

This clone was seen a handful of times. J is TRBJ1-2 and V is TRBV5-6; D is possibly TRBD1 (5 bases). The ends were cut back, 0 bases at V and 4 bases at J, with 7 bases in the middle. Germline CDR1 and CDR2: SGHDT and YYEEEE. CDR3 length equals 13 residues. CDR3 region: CASSLDRSYGYTF. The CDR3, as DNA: TGTGCCAGCAGCTTGGACAGGAGCTATGGCTACACCTTC.

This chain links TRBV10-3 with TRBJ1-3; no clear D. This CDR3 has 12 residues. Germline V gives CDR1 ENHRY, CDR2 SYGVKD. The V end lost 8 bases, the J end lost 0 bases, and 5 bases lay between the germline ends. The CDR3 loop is CAIVGSGNTIYF. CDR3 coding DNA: TGTGCCATCGTCGGCTCTGGAAACACCATATATTTT.